This T cell receptor (beta chain) was documented in a study of shared clonotypes between healthy human individuals (dated by TCRdb to 2020 to 2022). With regard to the full study: Three men and a couple of women, aged 18 to 49 years, made up the cohort. For each donor, three plates each were used for CD4 naive and CD4 memory, two plates were used for CD8 naive, and one plate was used for CD8 memory. Between about 0.9 and 8.9 billion PBMCs per donor were obtained by leukapheresis. The study deeply sequenced blood TCR repertoires of about five healthy adults to estimate repertoire size and the extent of clonotype sharing between individuals. To increase sequencing depth and limit assay-specific biases, different laboratories used diverse techniques to prepare libraries and sequence TCR repertoires. Study-level results and caveats: Naive subsets generally had larger estimated clonotype richness than memory subsets. Sampling was restricted to blood, and TCR repertoires in tissues likely differ from the TCR repertoires found in blood. Because the study included a small number of donors, the genetic and exposure-history diversity represented was limited. Compared with non-shared clonotypes, clonotypes shared by all four sorted-subset donors had higher generation probabilities. Pairwise subsampling indicated that sequencing depth was expected to affect the degree of clonotype sharing among donors. Rarefaction of sorted-subset datasets indicated incomplete sequencing despite the large sequencing depth. Across a handful of donors, 5% to 6% of naive CD4, approximately 3.6% of naive CD8, under 2.5% of memory CD4, and approximately 0.4% of memory CD8 clonotypes were shared.

A word on this clone: The target of this receptor is not known. Base qualities are missing; no much larger clone stands one base away.

Including cysteine and phenylalanine, the CDR3 has 14 amino acids. Only CDR3 DNA is held: 42 bases, read in frame from base 1. V drops 5 bases and J drops 2 bases, leaving 10 bases in between. According to the germline V gene (reference sequence), CDR1 reads SEHNR and CDR2 reads FQNEAQ. TCR CDR3 regions were amplified from genomic DNA by multiplex PCR using the deep immunoSEQ assay. Genomic DNA extracted from each cell subset was distributed evenly over all wells of several immunoSEQ 96-well plates, and each plate served as one replicate. For sorted subsets, around 200 ng genomic DNA, equal to about 30,000 T cell genomes, was loaded into each replicate PCR. Purified libraries were measured with a Qubit 3.0 fluorometer, size-checked on a Bioanalyzer 2100, and measured again with the KAPA Library Quantification kit. Every immunoSEQ 96-well plate was sequenced on a dedicated single-read 150-cycle Illumina NextSeq 550 flow cell. As for how the authors treated the data: Because only junctional sequences without quality scores were contained in the immunoSEQ output, filtering matching that applied to full-length reads could not be performed. Sequences were annotated with PyIR, a Python wrapper for IgBLAST v1.9, and V/J genes and CDR3 were assigned using IMGT germline references. Reads were filtered out if the reads had weak V/J assignments (E-value above 1e-6), no CDR3, stop codons, out-of-frame junctions, or ambiguous translated residues. V3J clonotypes were defined as sequences sharing the same inferred V gene, J gene, and CDR3 amino acid sequence. The percentage overlap between two repertoires was calculated by dividing the number of shared unique clonotypes by the size of the smaller repertoire. Three approaches were used to assess repertoire richness: RTK rarefaction, the Chao1 estimator, and Recon v2.1 estimates of unobserved clonotypes. OLGA was used to compute generation probabilities for all TCRbeta clonotypes that the gDNA method yielded from four donors. TCRdb provides this immuneACCESS table in a form limited to in-frame rearrangements. Some clones are lacking; in checked studies, under half of them reflect an unresolved V gene, and why the rest are absent is not known. V and J calls plus clone size are reproduced from that table; the DNA served to infer D and trimming. The sample table holds approximately 1.4 million clones, of which around 98% were seen once. The ten largest clones represent about 0.45% of the sample.

The donors were healthy, HIV-negative adults with no recently reported acute infections or vaccinations. Every donor was a Caucasian adult residing in Nashville, Tennessee, USA. Magnetic negative selection was used to enrich CD4+ T cells, after which naive cells were positively selected on CD45RA and the negative fraction became the memory subset. Blood was obtained by leukapheresis, after which PBMCs were separated by Ficoll-Histopaque density gradient centrifugation and cryopreserved in liquid nitrogen vapor phase. Purity and quantity of every magnetically sorted T cell population were checked by analytical flow cytometry. Genomic DNA was isolated from each sorted fraction and quantified by UV absorbance on a Nanodrop 2000c.

Recombination linked TRBV7-9 to TRBJ2-1; the D segment could be TRBD1, given 5 matching bases. The sample taken for sequencing was naive CD4+ T cells sorted from blood. The cell subset or site label, read with the paper, signifies: CD45RA+ positively selected. This sequence was found in a man in his thirties or forties in good health. The sequenced DNA: TGTGCCAGCAGCCCAGGGTCCACCTACAATGAGCAGTTCTTC. It is translated as CASSPGSTYNEQFF.